The entry below gives a single T cell receptor beta chain sequence along with its context. Its antigen is not identified. Random hexamers were used to reverse transcribe the RNA input (about 0.5 to 1 ug). MiXCR, run by TCRdb on the immunoSEQ multiplex PCR reads, gives a single entry per CDR3 protein. This table has about 120,000 distinct CDR3 sequences, over 90% appearing once. The sample originates from a study of CD8 T cells in Susac syndrome. Findings and caveats of the study: Individuals included in the TCR sequencing and HLA analysis were acknowledged by the study to be relatively few in number.

From blood CD8+ and CD4+ T cells, the TCR beta chain was sequenced. Controls comprised healthy donors matched for age and sex. In contrast to the negatively isolated CD8+ and CD4+ T cells, TEMRA cells were FACS-enriched. This clonotype originated in a human donor in good health. The specimen sequenced was CD4+ T cells from PBMCs.

For the CDR3, the DNA is TGTGCCAGCAGCTTAGATTCAGGGCGCAGGGCTGAAGCTTTCTTT. The encoded protein is CASSLDSGRRAEAFF. This chain joins TRBV7-9 and TRBJ1-1, with a weak D call TRBD1 (5 bases). Germline V gives CDR1 SEHNR, CDR2 FQNEAQ (reference sequence). The V and J ends lost 1 base and 6 bases respectively, with 15 bases between them. The CDR3 covers 15 residues.